Below are 14 T cell receptor beta chains sequenced from a single sample in a study of CD8 T cells in ankylosing spondylitis. A single record per CDR3 protein comes from TCRdb applying MiXCR to the 5' RACE reads. This table holds approximately 260,000 distinct CDR3 sequences, around 9.1% found once. The sequencing input was blood, either unsorted or a sorted T cell fraction (not recorded which). The receptors derive from a male donor with ankylosing spondylitis or in good health (not recorded which).

This clonotype came up many times. The chain combines TRBV6-2 or TRBV6-3 with TRBJ2-3; D possibly matches TRBD1 or TRBD2 (6 bases each). CDR1 and CDR2 from the germline V gene are MNHEY and SVGEGT. CDR3 length: 14 residues. Trimming took 6 bases from V and 7 from J, leaving 17 bases between them. DNA for the CDR3: TGTGCCAGCAGCCCCGGGACTGGGGGGCATACGCAGTATTTT. It translates to CASSPGTGGHTQYF.

This clonotype was picked up many times. J is TRBJ2-1 and V is TRBV7-2, with a weak D call TRBD1 (6 bases). The CDR3 is 15 amino acids. Trimming cost V 5 bases and J 4 bases, with 15 bases left between them. Germline CDR1 SGHTA, CDR2 FQGNSA. The CDR3 loop is CASSPTGTNYNEQFF. The CDR3 DNA follows: TGTGCCAGCAGCCCTACCGGGACAAATTACAATGAGCAGTTCTTC.

Many counts were recorded for this clonotype. The chain has TRBV6-5 and TRBJ2-1; D unclear. The length of the CDR3 is 17 residues. CDR1 is MNHEY and CDR2 is SVGAGI in the germline V gene. V gave up 2 bases and J gave up 5 bases, with 19 bases separating them. CDR3 bases: TGTGCCAGCAGTTACGGGCCGGCCAACCCTCCGGACAATGAGCAGTTCTTC. Amino acid sequence: CASSYGPANPPDNEQFF.

This clonotype was detected ten times or more. The chain couples TRBV5-1 to TRBJ2-7; possible D gene TRBD2, 5 bases. Trimming left V 2 bases short and J 6 bases short, with 15 bases between. This CDR3 has 14 residues. Germline V gives CDR1 SGHRS, CDR2 YFSETQ. CDR3 region: CASSFEGLSLEQYF. CDR3 bases: TGCGCCAGCAGCTTTGAGGGTTTGTCTCTCGAGCAGTACTTC.

The chain recombines TRBV12-3 or TRBV12-4 with TRBJ2-3; D possibly corresponds to TRBD1 (5 bases). V gave up 10 bases and J gave up 4 bases, with 18 bases separating them. The CDR3 consists of 14 residues. CDR3 in amino acids: CATRSGRVPDTQYF. The CDR3 nucleotides read TGTGCCACCCGGTCAGGGCGAGTTCCAGATACGCAGTATTTT.

This clonotype occurred a few times. The chain recombines TRBV24-1 with TRBJ2-5, with 8 bases fitting TRBD1. This CDR3 spans 18 amino acids. Trimming took 3 bases from V and 2 from J; bases not matched to a gene: 13. CDR1 is KGHDR, CDR2 SFDVKD, per germline. CDR3 protein: CATSDSGTGRFWQETQYF. CDR3 DNA sequence: TGTGCCACCAGTGATAGTGGGACAGGTCGATTTTGGCAAGAGACCCAGTACTTC.

This clonotype was picked up many times. V is TRBV5-1 and J is TRBJ1-3; a possible D gene is TRBD1 (5 bases). The CDR3 has 13 residues. The V and J ends lost 4 bases and 4 bases respectively, with 9 bases between them. CDR1 is SGHRS, CDR2 YFSETQ, per germline. CDR3 amino acids: CASSEGPGNTIYF. CDR3 nucleotide sequence: TGCGCCAGCAGCGAGGGACCCGGAAACACCATATATTTT.

In this sample, this clonotype turned up many times. J is TRBJ2-7 and V is TRBV7-2; no clear D. V lost 5 bases and J 6 bases, leaving 11 bases between the germline ends. The CDR3 is 12 residues long. Germline V gene data show CDR1 as SGHTA and CDR2 as FQGNSA. In DNA, the CDR3 is TGTGCCAGCAGCCCAAATAGAGGCGAGCAGTACTTC. Translating it yields CASSPNRGEQYF.

The chain has TRBV12-3 or TRBV12-4 and TRBJ1-2; unclear D gene. Trimming removed 5 bases at V and 8 bases at J, with 15 bases between. The CDR3 has 13 residues. CDR3 sequence: CASSTLRSEGYTF. The CDR3 DNA reads TGTGCCAGCAGTACCCTGAGATCTGAGGGCTACACCTTC.

The V call is TRBV20-1, the J call TRBJ2-1; 12 bases match TRBD2. V lost 6 bases to trimming and J lost 7 bases; unmatched junction nucleotides: 10. Germline values: CDR1 DFQATT, CDR2 SNEGSKA (reference sequence). This CDR3 comprises 15 residues. CDR3 sequence: CSAPPLAGGGNEQFF. CDR3 nucleotide sequence: TGCAGTGCCCCCCCACTAGCGGGAGGTGGGAATGAGCAGTTCTTC.

This clonotype was found many times. The genes are TRBV10-3 and TRBJ1-2; D gene unclear. In germline, CDR1 is ENHRY, CDR2 SYGVKD. V lost 3 bases and J 4 bases, leaving 9 bases between the germline ends. The CDR3 consists of 13 residues. CDR3: CAISERQIYGYTF. CDR3 coding DNA: TGTGCCATCAGTGAAAGGCAGATCTATGGCTACACCTTC.

This clonotype has a count of ten or more. This rearrangement joins TRBV5-1 to TRBJ1-2; 10 bases fit TRBD1. Germline CDR1 reads SGHRS; CDR2 reads YFSETQ. Trimming cost V 2 bases and J 3 bases; bases outside gene matches: 7. The CDR3 length is 16 residues. The chain's CDR3 is CASSFSTGQGDYGYTF. For the CDR3, the DNA is TGCGCCAGCAGCTTTTCTACCGGACAGGGGGACTATGGCTACACCTTC. Together with reference TRBV5-1 and TRBJ1-2, the CDR3 gives the full variable domain: KAGVTQTPRYLIKTRGQQVTLSCSPISGHRSVSWYQQTPGQGLQFLFEYFSETQRNKGNFPGRFSGRQFSNSRSEMNVSTLELGDSALYLCASSFSTGQGDYGYTFGSGTRLTVV.

The chain uses TRBV18 and TRBJ2-1; 13 bases align to TRBD2. The germline gives CDR1 KGHSH, CDR2 LQKENI. V shed 4 bases, J shed 0 bases, and the junction held 12 bases outside the gene matches. This CDR3 comprises 20 residues. This chain's CDR3 is CASSLPGTSGTQSSYNEQFF. CDR3 nucleotide sequence: TGTGCCAGCTCACTTCCGGGGACTAGCGGGACCCAAAGCTCCTACAATGAGCAGTTCTTC.

This clonotype was picked up many times. V and J are TRBV12-3 or TRBV12-4 and TRBJ1-1; the match to TRBD1 covers 7 bases. Losses at the gene ends were 1 base for V and 4 bases for J; bases not matched to a gene: 0. There are 13 residues in the CDR3. The CDR3 reads CASSLDRGTEAFF. The CDR3 coding sequence is TGTGCCAGCAGTTTAGACAGGGGCACTGAAGCTTTCTTT.